The following is a T cell receptor beta chain sequence with its context. This specimen comes from a study of blood T cell repertoires in COVID-19. The CDR3 is 14 amino acids. CDR1 and CDR2 (germline): SGHTA, FQGTGA. V lost 1 base to trimming and J lost 4 bases, with 9 bases between them. Produced via immunoSEQ multiplex PCR; TCRdb's table is partial and in-frame only. The sample holds 400,000 to 450,000 clones, about nine tenths seen once. The TCR was taken from a woman aged 50 to 65 with COVID-19, enrolled during active disease. This chain links TRBV7-3 with TRBJ2-3, with unresolved D. The sample taken for sequencing was peripheral blood. The CDR3 reads CASSLRSRADTQYF. The CDR3 DNA sequence: TGTGCCAGCAGCTTAAGGAGCCGCGCAGATACGCAGTATTTT.